Listed below are T cell receptor beta chains from one sample, sequenced in a study of blood T cell repertoires in COVID-19. Method: immunoSEQ multiplex PCR; TCRdb's copy keeps in-frame clones and lacks some. Of approximately 60,000 clones in the sample, around 87% were seen once. Sequencing was carried out using peripheral blood. These receptors were taken from a man in his 60s with active or convalescent COVID-19. Both conserved end residues are part of each CDR3. A D gene is named only where the DNA matches it firmly. Where a row states a size, it is once, few, many or the class of an expanded clone; other rows omit it.

j_gene | v_gene | d_gene | abundance | CDR3aa | CDR3nt
TRBJ1-2 | TRBV6-1 | NA | NA | CASSDVRSSGYTF | TGTGCCAGCAGTGACGTAAGGAGTAGCGGCTACACCTTC
TRBJ2-7 | TRBV18 | TRBD1 | NA | CASSLTPDRGYEQYF | TGTGCCAGCTCACTCACCCCCGACAGGGGTTACGAGCAGTACTTC
TRBJ1-2 | TRBV9 | NA | NA | CASSVERGGSYGYTF | TGTGCCAGCAGCGTAGAAAGAGGGGGTAGCTATGGCTACACCTTC
TRBJ1-5 | TRBV25-1 | NA | NA | CASQETGSNQPQHF | TGTGCCAGCCAGGAGACAGGTAGCAATCAGCCCCAGCATTTT
TRBJ1-2 | TRBV5-1 | TRBD1 | NA | CASSLGTGGFGYTF | TGCGCCAGCAGCTTGGGGACAGGGGGATTCGGCTACACCTTC
TRBJ2-1 | TRBV2 | NA | few | CASSDPREQFF | TGTGCCAGCAGTGACCCGCGGGAGCAGTTCTTC
TRBJ2-7 | TRBV6-5 | NA | NA | CASTSGTYYEQYF | TGTGCCAGCACCTCTGGGACTTACTACGAGCAGTACTTC
TRBJ2-3 | TRBV5-6 | NA | NA | CASSARLQGLGTDTQYF | TGTGCCAGCAGCGCCAGACTACAGGGATTAGGCACAGATACGCAGTATTTT
TRBJ1-4 | TRBV20-1 | NA | NA | CSPRGGEKLFF | TGCAGCCCGCGGGGGGGCGAAAAACTGTTTTTT
TRBJ1-2 | TRBV19 | TRBD1 | NA | CASSGTGEGYGYTF | TGTGCCAGTAGTGGGACAGGGGAAGGCTATGGCTACACCTTC
TRBJ2-2 | TRBV5-4 | TRBD2 | NA | CASSLGLAGKATGELFF | TGTGCCAGCAGCTTGGGACTAGCGGGAAAAGCCACCGGGGAGCTGTTTTTT
TRBJ2-2 | TRBV12-5 | TRBD2 | NA | CASGFIGGRWTGELFF | TGTGCTAGTGGTTTTATTGGCGGGAGGTGGACCGGGGAGCTGTTTTTT
TRBJ1-6 | TRBV11-2 | TRBD1 | NA | CASSSPTGSSYNSPLHF | TGTGCCAGCAGCTCCCCGACAGGGAGCTCCTATAATTCACCCCTCCACTTT
TRBJ2-3 | TRBV15 | TRBD2 | NA | CATSRDAGVFADTQYF | TGTGCCACCAGCAGAGATGCGGGGGTTTTCGCAGATACGCAGTATTTT
TRBJ2-3 | TRBV3-1/TRBV3-2 | TRBD1 | NA | CASSQRNRGDTQYF | TGTGCCAGCAGCCAAAGGAACAGGGGAGATACGCAGTATTTT
TRBJ1-5 | TRBV6-5 | NA | once | CASTLTQGINQPQHF | TGTGCCAGCACCCTAACTCAGGGTATCAATCAGCCCCAGCATTTT
TRBJ2-1 | TRBV19 | NA | NA | CASSIQGGNEQFF | TGTGCCAGTAGTATTCAGGGCGGCAATGAGCAGTTCTTC
TRBJ1-5 | TRBV6-9 | TRBD1 | once | CASNGQGGGYSNQPQHF | TGTGCCAGCAATGGACAGGGAGGGGGTTATAGCAATCAGCCCCAGCATTTT
TRBJ2-1 | TRBV10-1 | NA | NA | CASSRGQGLYNEQFF | TGCGCCAGCAGTCGAGGCCAGGGGCTATACAATGAGCAGTTCTTC
TRBJ1-1 | TRBV21-1 | NA | NA | CASRPSGGANTEAFF | TGTGCCAGCAGGCCCTCGGGGGGGGCCAACACTGAAGCTTTCTTT
TRBJ2-7 | TRBV2 | TRBD1 | NA | CASRGGTGINYEQYF | TGTGCCAGCAGAGGAGGGACAGGGATAAACTACGAGCAGTACTTC
TRBJ2-7 | TRBV7-9 | NA | NA | CASSLWAGNYEQYF | TGTGCCAGCAGCTTATGGGCGGGAAACTACGAGCAGTACTTC
TRBJ1-2 | TRBV27 | TRBD1 | NA | CASSPTGTGNYGYTF | TGTGCCAGCAGTCCTACCGGGACAGGGAACTATGGCTACACCTTC
TRBJ1-2 | TRBV6-6 | TRBD1 | NA | CASSQIRQGRTF | TGTGCCAGCAGTCAGATTCGACAGGGCCGCACCTTC
TRBJ1-6 | TRBV6-5 | NA | NA | CASHRDSYNSPLHF | TGTGCCAGCCACAGGGACTCCTATAATTCACCCCTCCACTTT
TRBJ1-2 | TRBV19 | TRBD1 | NA | CASIQNGQGTTYGYTF | TGTGCCAGTATCCAGAACGGACAGGGCACTACCTATGGCTACACCTTC
TRBJ1-2 | TRBV2 | TRBD1 | NA | CASGTVDGYTF | TGTGCCAGTGGGACAGTGGATGGCTACACCTTC
TRBJ2-3 | TRBV6-5 | NA | NA | CASMKGGTDTQYF | TGTGCCAGCATGAAGGGGGGCACAGATACGCAGTATTTT